This T cell receptor beta chain is drawn from a study of tumor-infiltrating lymphocytes in primary liver carcinoma. The CDR3 sequence is 16 residues long. V was pared by 6 bases and J by 0 bases, with 17 bases between. Per the germline V gene, CDR1 is MNHNS and CDR2 is SASEGT. This clonotype was detected ten times or more. They got blood RNA out of unsorted whole blood and also pulled out germline DNA. Starting material of roughly 550 ng total RNA yielded TCR beta cDNA via a constant-region primer. Libraries of TCR beta came from three nested multiplex PCR rounds with slightly modified ARM-PCR. The opening two PCR rounds, around 11 cycles each, paired TRBV1-TRBV30 forward primers with a C-beta reverse primer. One entry per CDR3 protein results from TCRdb running MiXCR on the multiplex PCR reads. This table holds 330,000 or so distinct CDR3 sequences, about 61% found once.

This receptor was identified in a man aged 35-49 years with primary liver carcinoma and hepatitis B virus infection. The specimen sequenced was peripheral blood. J is TRBJ1-1 and V is TRBV6-1; maybe TRBD1 (5 bases). The CDR3 bases are TGTGCCAGCAGAAAGGGACGGGAGGTCATGAACACTGAAGCTTTCTTT. Translation: CASRKGREVMNTEAFF.